This T cell receptor beta chain was sequenced in a study of T-cell memory formation after mild COVID-19. Overall study context: Largely donor-specific TCR clusters were found. Overall study findings and caveats: CD4/CD8 balance held among clones contracting day 15 to 85, and later expanders leaned CD4+. CD8+ contracting clones occupied EMRA, while CD4+ ones occupied mainly CM and EM.

From 5'RACE with constant-segment primers came TCR alpha and TCR beta cDNA libraries that carried sample barcodes and UMIs. Each CDR3 protein gets one entry after TCRdb re-called the 5' RACE reads with MiXCR. The sample yields roughly 500,000 distinct CDR3 sequences, roughly 22% seen once. Regarding this clonotype: Its target is not known.

The sequencing input was PBMCs or a T cell subset sorted from them (not recorded which). This clonotype was sampled from an adult woman who had mild COVID-19 (a few samples of this study predate the infection). Cell type and time point are not known.

The CDR3 bases are TGCGCCAGCAGCTACTCAGGGCCAAGGACTGAAGCTTTCTTT. Its translation is CASSYSGPRTEAFF. This sequence joins TRBV5-1 and TRBJ1-1; tentatively, D is TRBD1 (5 bases). Germline V gives CDR1 SGHRS, CDR2 YFSETQ. Trimming left V 3 bases short and J 5 bases short, with 14 bases between. The CDR3 has 14 residues.